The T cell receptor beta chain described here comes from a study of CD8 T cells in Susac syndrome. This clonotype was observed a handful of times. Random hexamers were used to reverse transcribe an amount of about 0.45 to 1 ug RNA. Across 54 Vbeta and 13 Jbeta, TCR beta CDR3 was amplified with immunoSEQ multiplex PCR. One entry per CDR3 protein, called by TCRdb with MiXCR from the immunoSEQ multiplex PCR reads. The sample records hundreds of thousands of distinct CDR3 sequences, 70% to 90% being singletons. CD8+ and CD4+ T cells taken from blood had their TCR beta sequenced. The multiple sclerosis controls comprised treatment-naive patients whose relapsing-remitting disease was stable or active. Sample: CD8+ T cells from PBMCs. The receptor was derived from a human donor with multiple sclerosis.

CDR3 sequence reads: CASSYSSSGGYNEQFF. CDR3 nucleotide sequence: TGTGCCAGCAGTTACTCGAGTAGCGGGGGGTACAATGAGCAGTTCTTC. The V gene is TRBV6-5, the J gene TRBJ2-1; 10 bases are a match to TRBD2. This CDR3 region has 16 residues. The germline gives CDR1 MNHEY, CDR2 SVGAGI. V was clipped by 0 bases and J by 4 bases; unmatched bases: 3.